The entry below describes one T cell receptor beta chain. This sample stems from a study of cytomegalovirus exposure and HLA in healthy donors. PCR primers comprised 60 Vbeta and 13 Jbeta primers. The table came from immunoSEQ multiplex PCR; TCRdb's copy has only in-frame clones and leaves some out. The sample records over 150,000 clones, 83% being singletons. The length of the CDR3 is 14 residues. J was trimmed by 3 bases and V by 5 bases; bases with no gene match: 6. Germline-derived CDR1 and CDR2 are GTSNPN and SVGIG (reference sequence). Sequencing was performed on PBMCs. The chain is built from TRBV30 and TRBJ1-4, with TRBD1 matching 7 bases. The origin of this receptor is a man in his fifties in good health and CMV-seronegative. The CDR3 coding sequence is TGTGCCTGGCGCCGACAGGGCTCTAATGAAAAACTGTTTTTT. Protein: CAWRRQGSNEKLFF.